This TCR beta chain was retrieved from a study of blood T cell repertoires in COVID-19 (dated by TCRdb to 2020 to 2021). Regarding the complete study: Samples from collaborators originated in the United States, Italy and Spain and spanned both the acute and convalescent phases of COVID-19. Samples were obtained from the ongoing ImmuneRACE study (first 160 participants) and from about 1,300 subjects provided by 6 global collaborators. Nearly every sample came with metadata listing a de-identified subject ID, COVID-19 status, age in years and sex. Deeply sampled blood TCRbeta repertoires from subjects exposed to, actively infected with, or recovered from COVID-19 were included in the dataset. The repertoires were released in a freely available public database meant as a resource for research on the immune response to SARS-CoV-2. Where HLA class I and class II types were available, the types were taken from metadata supplied by the sample provider, not from assay-based typing. The prospective study material was composed of cDNA or gDNA derived from T cells, B-cell-depleted T cells, or PBMCs. Summary of the overall study and its limitations: The amount of clinical and demographic metadata varied by source and participant and was provided uncurated.

The immunoSEQ Assay, a bias-controlled multiplex PCR, was used to amplify TCRbeta CDR3 regions from genomic DNA. The original pipeline was this. Nucleated cell counts per sample were estimated from amplification of reference gene primers within the assay. To quantify the absolute abundance of each unique TCRbeta CDR3 rearrangement, sequence reads were collapsed and filtered. For each sample, productive Simpson clonality was calculated as the square root of Simpson's diversity index over productive rearrangements. In TCRdb, the immuneACCESS table is reduced to in-frame sequences with V and J assigned. These tables do not hold every clone; where another copy was compared, an unresolved V gene accounts for under half, and the others remain unexplained. Clonal size and the V and J genes are those of that table, whereas D and trimming came from the DNA. For this sample the table gives approximately 270,000 clones, of which just over 85% were detected only once. The top ten hold roughly 1.7% of the sample.

In the prospective study, participants were roughly 18 to 100 years old, resided in about two dozen geographic areas of the United States, and were enrolled through a virtual design. In the prospective study, participants were assigned to cohorts based on the clinical history participants reported in a screening survey and a study questionnaire. For ImmuneRACE Cohort 3, a participant was defined as recovered based on two consecutive negative NP/OP PCR tests, clearance by a healthcare professional, or resolution of symptoms. Mobile phlebotomists in the prospective study collected whole blood, serum and a nasopharyngeal or oropharyngeal swab from every participant. Additional blood draws and questionnaires over an approximately two-month period could optionally be provided by prospective study participants. Blood samples from the prospective study were shipped frozen or at room temperature prior to DNA extraction.

This clone was counted a few times. This clone's antigen is unknown. Base qualities are not provided; no much larger clone lies one nucleotide away. The CDR3 runs 16 amino acids, cysteine and phenylalanine included. Kept here is only the CDR3 DNA, which spans 48 bases and is read in frame from base 1. V is reduced by 5 bases and J by 0 bases, leaving a spacing of 13 bases between them. For CDR1 and CDR2, the germline V gene lists SGHNT and YENEEA. The sequence came from a man aged 40-49 years who had recovered from COVID-19. The chain couples TRBV11-3 to TRBJ2-2; a tentative D call is TRBD1 (6 bases match). Sequenced sample: PBMCs or T cells enriched from blood (not recorded which). The CDR3 protein is CASSPRTAANTGELFF. The nucleotide sequence is given as TGTGCCAGCAGCCCCAGGACAGCCGCGAACACCGGGGAGCTGTTTTTT.